This T cell receptor beta chain was profiled in a study of T-cell reconstitution after alpha-beta-depleted transplantation in children. V shed 4 bases, J shed 5 bases, and the junction held 7 bases outside the gene matches. CDR1 and CDR2 (germline): SGHRS, YFSETQ. The CDR3 is 16 residues long. Comment on this clonotype: Antigen unknown.

Using unique molecular identifiers, the investigators prepared the TCRbeta library. A single record per CDR3 protein comes from TCRdb applying MiXCR to the PCR reads. The repertoire holds a few hundred thousand distinct CDR3 sequences, with 27% as singletons. Study conclusions and caveats: Recipient T cells and thymic progenitors that survived gave rise to the high TCRbeta diversity observed at day 60 in some patients.

The sequenced sample was PBMCs, obtained before TCRalphabeta/CD19-depleted stem cell transplant. The origin of this receptor is a boy in the first two years of life with Wiskott-Aldrich syndrome, due to receive a stem cell transplant. The rearrangement links TRBV5-1 to TRBJ2-5; 14 positions match TRBD2. CDR3 in amino acids: CASSVGLAGVVETQYF. CDR3 DNA: TGCGCCAGCAGCGTGGGACTAGCGGGAGTGGTGGAGACCCAGTACTTC.